This T cell receptor beta chain was identified in a study of cytomegalovirus exposure and HLA in healthy donors. In this sample, this clone turned up once. Its antigen is unknown. The PCR ran on 60 Vbeta and 13 Jbeta primers. Profiling relied on immunoSEQ multiplex PCR, and the TCRdb table lists in-frame clones only, not all of them. This sample has 100,000 to 150,000 clones, with 70% to 90% found just once. The study's findings and limits: According to an earlier analysis, most TCR beta V segments yielded productive rearrangements about 87% or about 30% of the time.

What was sequenced was PBMCs. The sequence came from a man between 18 and 35 years old in good health and CMV-seropositive.

The CDR3 spells CASIPFAGQSSGNTIYF. For the CDR3, the DNA is TGTGCCAGTATCCCCTTCGCGGGACAGTCGTCTGGAAACACCATATATTTT. This chain joins TRBV19 and TRBJ1-3, with 7 bases that match TRBD1. With V trimmed by 7 bases and J by 1 base, 13 bases remained unmatched. The CDR3 is made up of 17 amino acids. CDR1 is LNHDA, CDR2 SQIVND, per germline (reference sequence).